These 3 T cell receptor beta chains originate from one sample sequenced in a study of blood T cell repertoires in COVID-19. Clones were sequenced by immunoSEQ multiplex PCR, and TCRdb holds only the in-frame ones, with some missing. The sample consists of approximately 75,000 clones, approximately 82% of them appearing once. Sequenced: peripheral blood. Receptors were obtained from a human donor in a cohort sampled during active COVID-19.

The chain links TRBV5-5 to TRBJ1-2, with 11 bases that match TRBD1. The germline CDR1 and CDR2 sequences are SGHKS and YYEKEE (reference sequence). The CDR3 is made up of 13 amino acids. V shed 4 bases and J 8 bases; nucleotides not matched to a gene: 4. CDR3: CASSPDRGHGYTF. In DNA, the CDR3 is TGTGCCAGCAGCCCGGACAGGGGGCACGGCTACACCTTC.

This clone was counted once. This chain uses TRBV30 with TRBJ2-7; 7 bases fit TRBD1. The CDR3 has 16 amino acids. Unmatched junction bases numbered 17, after V lost 6 bases and J lost 3 bases. Germline CDR1 and CDR2: GTSNPN and SVGIG (reference sequence). CDR3 DNA: TGTGCCTGCACGGCCCACGGGACAGCGAAAGTCTACGAGCAGTACTTC. This gives the protein CACTAHGTAKVYEQYF.

The gene calls are TRBV4-2 and TRBJ2-7; no reliable D call. The CDR3 is 14 amino acids. Germline assignment: CDR1 LGHNA and CDR2 YNFKEQ. Trimming pared 4 bases from V and 6 bases from J, leaving 16 bases between. CDR3 amino acids: CASSRPSGVGEQYF. The DNA for the CDR3 is TGTGCCAGCAGCCGGCCTTCAGGTGTTGGCGAGCAGTACTTC.